This entry lists 8 T cell receptor beta chains sequenced from one sample in a study of control samples from healthy donors and cancer patients. Data came from immunoSEQ multiplex PCR; TCRdb stores just in-frame clones and leaves some out. The top ten clones hold just over 1.4% of a sample with about 180,000 clones, around 90% of them seen once. Source material: blood. All receptors derive from a man under 40 in good health.

This clone appeared a single time. The chain uses TRBV29-1 and TRBJ2-1, with TRBD2 identical over 11 bases. This CDR3 has 15 amino acids. Germline trimming cut 3 bases from V and 1 base from J; bases unmatched to any gene: 2. CDR1 is SQVTM and CDR2 is ANQGSEA in the germline V gene. This CDR3 reads CSVEGLAVSYNEQFF. The CDR3, as DNA: TGCAGCGTTGAGGGACTAGCGGTTTCCTACAATGAGCAGTTCTTC.

CDR3 in amino acids: CASSFRTSLGNEQFF. The CDR3 DNA sequence: TGTGCCAGCAGCTTCCGGACTAGCTTAGGCAATGAGCAGTTCTTC. The chain links TRBV5-5 to TRBJ2-1; TRBD2 agrees at 8 bases. The CDR3 length is 15 residues. After removal of 2 bases from V and 6 bases from J, the junction contained 7 bases not matched to a gene. Germline CDR1 SGHKS, CDR2 YYEKEE (reference sequence).

Only a few counts were recorded for this clone. V is TRBV2 and J is TRBJ1-2; the D gene is possibly TRBD1 (5 bases). CDR3 length: 14 amino acids. Trimming took off 2 bases at V and 7 bases at J, with 14 bases between the two ends. Germline CDR1 is SNHLY and CDR2 is FYNNEI. CDR3 sequence (DNA): TGTGCCAGCAGTGAAAGGGGCGGTAAAATTGGCTACACCTTC. Translated, it gives CASSERGGKIGYTF.

V is TRBV4-3 and J is TRBJ2-3; perhaps TRBD1 as D (8 bases). The length of the CDR3 is 18 residues. Germline CDR1 is LGHNA and CDR2 is YSLEER. The V end lost 2 bases, the J end lost 2 bases, and 20 bases lay between the germline ends. In DNA form, the CDR3 reads TGCGCCAGCAGCCAAAAACTCCAGGGGGCGGGGGTCACAGATACGCAGTATTTT. It translates to CASSQKLQGAGVTDTQYF.

This chain links TRBV5-5 with TRBJ2-6; no clear D. Germline V gives CDR1 SGHKS, CDR2 YYEKEE (reference sequence). The CDR3 has 17 residues. Trimming pared 4 bases from V and 0 bases from J, leaving 14 bases between. CDR3 bases: TGTGCCAGCAGCGTGGAAAGAGGTTACTCTGGGGCCAACGTCCTGACTTTC. Translating it yields CASSVERGYSGANVLTF.

V usage is TRBV7-9 and J usage is TRBJ2-5; 9 bases are a match to TRBD1. The CDR3 is 15 residues long. The V and J ends lost 6 bases and 4 bases, in that order; junction bases with no gene match: 9. Per germline, CDR1 SEHNR and CDR2 FQNEAQ (reference sequence). CDR3 DNA: TGTGCCAGCAGTTACCCCACAGGGGGCCGAGAGACCCAGTACTTC. Translating it yields CASSYPTGGRETQYF.

The gene calls are TRBV27 and TRBJ1-4, with D tentatively TRBD1 (5 bases). Trimming removed 8 bases at V and 4 bases at J, with 14 bases between. The length of the CDR3 is 14 residues. The germline CDR1 and CDR2 sequences are MNHEY and SMNVEV (reference sequence). The CDR3 loop is CASGGLAVNEKLFF. The DNA for the CDR3 is TGTGCCAGCGGGGGACTGGCAGTTAATGAAAAACTGTTTTTT.

The chain uses TRBV4-3 and TRBJ2-6, with D possibly being TRBD2 (6 bases). The length of the CDR3 is 18 residues. Germline values: CDR1 LGHNA, CDR2 YSLEER. Trimming took 1 base from V and 0 from J, leaving 13 bases between them. The CDR3 spells CASSQGPGLSSGANVLTF. Written as DNA, the CDR3 is TGCGCCAGCAGCCAAGGCCCGGGACTTAGCTCTGGGGCCAACGTCCTGACTTTC.